This T cell receptor (beta chain) was retrieved from a study of T cells in Graves' hyperthyroidism and ophthalmopathy. Findings of the study overall: The authors' 13 V-J model separated ophthalmopathy from stable hyperthyroidism.

The junction had 2 bases not matched to a gene; V was cut back by 2 bases and J by 0 bases. The CDR3 is made up of 15 amino acids. The V gene's germline CDR1 is ENHRY and CDR2 SYGVKD. This clonotype was seen repeatedly, ten times or more. Its antigen is unidentified. The TCR beta CDR3 regions underwent amplification using RNA transcripts as the source. An initial round of RT-PCR targeting the TCR CDR3 relied on the HTBI primer set. TCRdb processed the multiplex PCR reads anew with MiXCR; each CDR3 protein has one entry. The data hold 500,000 to 650,000 distinct CDR3 sequences, with 14% observed a single time. Each person with ophthalmopathy scored at least 3 on the Clinical Activity Score, reached NOSPECS grade 4 or higher, and had been ill under 3 months. Diagnosis relied on clinical symptoms, serum thyroxine and TRAb, thyroid ultrasound and orbital computed tomography. Around 9.9 ml of fresh peripheral blood supplied the PBMCs.

The receptor was isolated from a woman in her fifties or sixties with Graves' ophthalmopathy. Sequencing was carried out using blood. This chain uses TRBV10-3 with TRBJ2-7, with 9 positions matching TRBD2. DNA for the CDR3: TGTGCCATCAGTGAGCCAGCGGGAGGCTCCTACGAGCAGTACTTC. As protein: CAISEPAGGSYEQYF.